The clone carrying this T cell receptor (beta chain) was counted between two and nine times. Its antigen is unidentified. These data are taken from a study of CD8 T cells in ankylosing spondylitis. Study-level results: Disease-linked clones reportedly concentrated significantly in matched ankylosing spondylitis synovial fluid. A number of the motif variants had already been described in reactive arthritis synovial fluid and blood. What appeared characteristic of ankylosing spondylitis blood was a TCR beta motif of eight highly homologous variants.

As the method for making TCR beta libraries, quantitative 5'-RACE with molecular barcodes was used. TCRdb called the 5' RACE reads again in MiXCR, with one record for every CDR3 protein. This table has about 240,000 distinct CDR3 sequences, approximately 9% appearing once. The receptor's source is a male donor with ankylosing spondylitis or in good health (not recorded which). Source material: blood, either unsorted or a sorted T cell fraction (not recorded which).

The DNA of the CDR3 is TGTGCCGGGGGGGATGAGCAGTTCTTC. This gives the protein CAGGDEQFF. The chain joins TRBV30 to TRBJ2-1; TRBD2 matches 7 bases. V lost 8 bases, J lost 8 bases, and 0 bases stayed unmatched. Looked up from germline, CDR1 is GTSNPN and CDR2 is SVGIG (reference sequence). The CDR3 consists of 9 residues.